This T cell receptor beta chain appears in the sequencing data of a study of blood T cell repertoires in COVID-19. Study in general: Collection of acute and convalescent COVID-19 samples took place in the United States, Italy and Spain. T cells, B-cell-depleted T cells, or PBMCs supplied cDNA or gDNA.

How the authors handled the data: Reference gene primers were amplified, and this amplification served to estimate nucleated cell counts. TCRdb keeps only in-frame clones here, not all; method: immunoSEQ multiplex PCR. V, J and clone size reflect that table, while D and trimming were determined from the DNA. The sample shows 300,000 or so clones, 85% to 90% of them seen only once. Germline V gene lookup returns CDR1 MDHEN and CDR2 SYDVKM. V was pared by 4 bases and J by 0 bases, with 5 bases of the junction left unmatched. The CDR3 is made up of 16 amino acids. The receptor comes from a woman between 40 and 50 years old with acute or convalescent COVID-19. The chain has TRBV28 and TRBJ1-4, with 7 positions matching TRBD1. Sequencing was performed on peripheral blood. CDR3 loop: CASSSTGRPTNEKLFF. In DNA, the CDR3 is TGTGCCAGCAGTTCGACAGGGAGGCCAACTAATGAAAAACTGTTTTTT. Full variable domain (outside the CDR3, taken from reference TRBV28 and TRBJ1-4): DVKVTQSSRYLVKRTGEKVFLECVQDMDHENMFWYRQDPGLGLRLIYFSYDVKMKEKGDIPEGYSVSREKKERFSLILESASTNQTSMYLCASSSTGRPTNEKLFFGSGTQLSVL.